A selection of T cell receptor beta chains follows, all from one sample in a study of blood T cell repertoires in COVID-19. Assay: immunoSEQ multiplex PCR; the TCRdb copy retains only in-frame clones and omits some. The sample carries about 140,000 clones, around 80% recorded once. Sample: peripheral blood. The receptors stem from a man at least 80 years old with acute or convalescent COVID-19. The CDR3 runs from the conserved cysteine through the conserved F or W. Each record gives: clone size, D gene, V gene, J gene, CDR3 DNA, CDR3 protein. The D gene is left open where the match is weak. The size of a clone is reported for some rows only, either as once, few or many, or as a class for expanded clones.

size: .
D: .
V: TRBV10-3
J: TRBJ1-6
DNA: TGTGCCATCAGTGACATGACAGATTATAATTCACCCCTCCACTTT
CDR3: CAISDMTDYNSPLHF

size: .
D: .
V: TRBV5-3
J: TRBJ2-7
DNA: TGTGCCAGAAGTTTGAAACTCCACACCCCGGGCTACGAGCAGTACTTC
CDR3: CARSLKLHTPGYEQYF

size: .
D: .
V: TRBV6-6
J: TRBJ1-6
DNA: TGTGCCAGCACCCAGGCCCTCAGGGGATCACCCCTCCACTTT
CDR3: CASTQALRGSPLHF

size: .
D: TRBD1
V: TRBV11-3
J: TRBJ2-7
DNA: TGTGCCAGCAGCAAAGGACAGGGGGTAGAAGAGCAGTACTTC
CDR3: CASSKGQGVEEQYF

size: .
D: .
V: TRBV28
J: TRBJ1-5
DNA: TGTGCCAGCAGCCCCGGACAATCCTTCCCTCAGCCCCAGCATTTT
CDR3: CASSPGQSFPQPQHF

size: once
D: TRBD2
V: TRBV27
J: TRBJ2-6
DNA: TGTGCCAGCACAACCAGGGAGGGTGTCTCTGGGGCCAACGTCCTGACTTTC
CDR3: CASTTREGVSGANVLTF

size: .
D: TRBD1
V: TRBV28
J: TRBJ2-1
DNA: TGTGCCAGCAGTTTAGACAGGGACCAGTTCTTC
CDR3: CASSLDRDQFF

size: .
D: TRBD1
V: TRBV11-2
J: TRBJ2-1
DNA: TGTGCCAGCAGTTCCCTGGGACAGACCTCCTACAATGAGCAGTTCTTC
CDR3: CASSSLGQTSYNEQFF

size: .
D: .
V: TRBV28
J: TRBJ1-2
DNA: TGTGCCAGCAGCCAAAGTGGGGGGGGTAGCTATGGCTACACCTTC
CDR3: CASSQSGGGSYGYTF

size: .
D: .
V: TRBV2
J: TRBJ1-5
DNA: TGTGCCAGCAGTGAACGGGTTAATCAGCCCCAGCATTTT
CDR3: CASSERVNQPQHF

size: .
D: .
V: TRBV19
J: TRBJ1-4
DNA: TGTGCCAGTAGTAAGTTGGGTTCGACAGAGAATGAAAAACTGTTTTTT
CDR3: CASSKLGSTENEKLFF

size: once
D: .
V: TRBV4-2
J: TRBJ1-2
DNA: TGTGCCAGCAGCCAAGATACGGAGTCCTCGCCGGCCCGCTTC
CDR3: CASSQDTESSPARF

size: few
D: .
V: TRBV2
J: TRBJ2-1
DNA: TGTGCCAGCAGAGCGGTGTACAATGAGCAGTTCTTC
CDR3: CASRAVYNEQFF

size: once
D: .
V: TRBV28
J: TRBJ2-2
DNA: TGTGCCAGCATCCCCCACCCCGGGGGCACCGGGGAGCTGTTTTTT
CDR3: CASIPHPGGTGELFF

size: .
D: TRBD1
V: TRBV7-9
J: TRBJ1-2
DNA: TGTGCCAGCAGCAATCCCGGGACAGGGGTTTATGGCTACACCTTC
CDR3: CASSNPGTGVYGYTF

size: .
D: .
V: TRBV3-1/TRBV3-2
J: TRBJ2-7
DNA: TGTGCCAGCAGCCAAGATGGCGGGGCCGGCTACGAGCAGTACTTC
CDR3: CASSQDGGAGYEQYF

size: .
D: .
V: TRBV3-1/TRBV3-2
J: TRBJ2-7
DNA: TGTGCCAGCAGCCCCCCTGGCGGGATCACCTACGAGCAGTACTTC
CDR3: CASSPPGGITYEQYF

size: .
D: TRBD2
V: TRBV9
J: TRBJ2-5
DNA: TGTGCCAGCAGCGTAGCGGGGGGTCTCCAAGAGACCCAGTACTTC
CDR3: CASSVAGGLQETQYF

size: once
D: .
V: TRBV15
J: TRBJ2-7
DNA: TGTGCCACCAGCAGAGATCTGCAGAGGAGCTACGAGCAGTACTTC
CDR3: CATSRDLQRSYEQYF

size: .
D: TRBD1
V: TRBV24-1
J: TRBJ1-2
DNA: TGTGCCACCAGTGGTGACGTGGGGACAGGCGGGTACACCTTC
CDR3: CATSGDVGTGGYTF

size: once
D: .
V: TRBV5-6
J: TRBJ1-5
DNA: TGTGCCAGCAGCTTGGGGGAGCGAAATCAGCCCCAGCATTTT
CDR3: CASSLGERNQPQHF

size: .
D: .
V: TRBV29-1
J: TRBJ2-2
DNA: TGCAGCGTTGGGACATTCTTATCCGGGGAGCTGTTTTTT
CDR3: CSVGTFLSGELFF

size: many
D: TRBD1
V: TRBV15
J: TRBJ2-7
DNA: TGTGCCACCAGCTATGAAACGACCGGGACAGGGGACGAGCAGTACTTC
CDR3: CATSYETTGTGDEQYF

size: .
D: .
V: TRBV9
J: TRBJ2-3
DNA: TGTGCCAGCAGCGTAGCTCAATTAGCCGCAGATACGCAGTATTTT
CDR3: CASSVAQLAADTQYF

size: .
D: TRBD2
V: TRBV5-6
J: TRBJ2-1
DNA: TGTGCCAGCAGCCCGACTAGCGGATTAAGCTCCTACAATGAGCAGTTCTTC
CDR3: CASSPTSGLSSYNEQFF

size: .
D: TRBD2
V: TRBV5-5
J: TRBJ2-1
DNA: TGTGCCAGCAGCTGGGGGGGAAACTCCAATGAGCAGTTCTTC
CDR3: CASSWGGNSNEQFF

size: .
D: .
V: TRBV6-5
J: TRBJ1-4
DNA: TGTGCCAGCTCGAGGCAGCGGGGTGAAAAACTGTTTTTT
CDR3: CASSRQRGEKLFF

size: .
D: .
V: TRBV4-2
J: TRBJ2-7
DNA: TGTGCCAGCAGCCAGGGGGACAACTCCTACGAGCAGTACTTC
CDR3: CASSQGDNSYEQYF

size: .
D: TRBD1
V: TRBV20-1
J: TRBJ1-1
DNA: TGCAGTGCTAGTAGGACAGGGGGAGCTTTCTTT
CDR3: CSASRTGGAFF

size: .
D: .
V: TRBV4-1
J: TRBJ2-2
DNA: TGCGCCAGGGTAAAGCAGGGGCTTCCACCGAACACCGGGGAGCTGTTTTTT
CDR3: CARVKQGLPPNTGELFF

size: .
D: TRBD1
V: TRBV7-2
J: TRBJ1-6
DNA: TGTGCCAGCAGCTTAAACGGACAGGGATATTCACCCCTCCACTTT
CDR3: CASSLNGQGYSPLHF

size: .
D: TRBD1
V: TRBV7-3
J: TRBJ2-1
DNA: TGTGCCAGCAGCCAAACCTCCGGGACAGGGTTCAATGAGCAGTTCTTC
CDR3: CASSQTSGTGFNEQFF

size: .
D: .
V: TRBV7-2
J: TRBJ1-1
DNA: TGTGCCAGCAGCTCGAGTCTGGACACTGAAGCTTTCTTT
CDR3: CASSSSLDTEAFF

size: .
D: TRBD1
V: TRBV7-2
J: TRBJ2-7
DNA: TGTGCCAGCAGCCCGTCTGAAGGACAGGCGTACGAGCAGTACTTC
CDR3: CASSPSEGQAYEQYF

size: .
D: TRBD1
V: TRBV5-1
J: TRBJ2-7
DNA: TGCGCCAGCAGCTCGGGACAGGGGGCTGGCGAGCAGTACTTC
CDR3: CASSSGQGAGEQYF

size: .
D: TRBD1
V: TRBV7-9
J: TRBJ2-2
DNA: TGTGCCAGCAGCCCGGGACAGGGCTACACCGGGGAGCTGTTTTTT
CDR3: CASSPGQGYTGELFF

size: few
D: .
V: TRBV29-1
J: TRBJ2-1
DNA: TGCAGCGTTGAATTTCCCAAGGGAGATTTGGATGAGCAGTTCTTC
CDR3: CSVEFPKGDLDEQFF

size: .
D: .
V: TRBV7-8
J: TRBJ1-2
DNA: TGTGCCAGCAGCAACATCTCGGGACACCTCTATGGCTACACCTTC
CDR3: CASSNISGHLYGYTF

size: few
D: .
V: TRBV6-5
J: TRBJ2-4
DNA: TGTGCCAGTAAAGGGGATATTCTAGCCAAAAACATTCAGTACTTC
CDR3: CASKGDILAKNIQYF

size: .
D: TRBD1
V: TRBV7-9
J: TRBJ2-6
DNA: TGTGCCAGCAGCTTCAGGGGGCGCGGGGCCAACGTCCTGACTTTC
CDR3: CASSFRGRGANVLTF

size: once
D: .
V: TRBV6-2/TRBV6-3
J: TRBJ1-4
DNA: TGTGCCAGCAGTTACTCTCGTGCCGGGAGCCTCTCGGAAAAACTGTTTTTT
CDR3: CASSYSRAGSLSEKLFF

size: few
D: .
V: TRBV2
J: TRBJ2-1
DNA: TGTGCCAGCAGCGCACTAGCTAGTAGTTCCGATGAGCAGTTCTTC
CDR3: CASSALASSSDEQFF

size: .
D: .
V: TRBV5-1
J: TRBJ1-1
DNA: TGCGCCAGCAGCTTTGGAACTCGGGGCACTGAAGCTTTCTTT
CDR3: CASSFGTRGTEAFF

size: .
D: .
V: TRBV6-4
J: TRBJ1-1
DNA: TGTGCCAGCAGTGACGCAGCCGGGGAAGCTTTCTTT
CDR3: CASSDAAGEAFF

size: .
D: TRBD1
V: TRBV4-1
J: TRBJ2-2
DNA: TGCGCCAGCAGCCGAGGGACAGGGTATAGCACCGGGGAGCTGTTTTTT
CDR3: CASSRGTGYSTGELFF

size: .
D: TRBD1
V: TRBV7-2
J: TRBJ1-1
DNA: TGTGCCAGCAGCTTAGAGCTCGGGACAGGGCGAGAAGCTTTCTTT
CDR3: CASSLELGTGREAFF

size: .
D: .
V: TRBV5-1
J: TRBJ1-1
DNA: TGCGCCAGCAGCTTGACACAGAACACTGAAGCTTTCTTT
CDR3: CASSLTQNTEAFF

size: .
D: .
V: TRBV12-3/TRBV12-4
J: TRBJ2-7
DNA: TGTGCCAGCAGTCTCGGCGGATTCTACGAGCAGTACTTC
CDR3: CASSLGGFYEQYF

size: .
D: TRBD2
V: TRBV5-1
J: TRBJ2-3
DNA: TGCGCCAGCAGCTCAAGGACTAGCGGGGACACAGATACGCAGTATTTT
CDR3: CASSSRTSGDTDTQYF

size: once
D: .
V: TRBV27
J: TRBJ2-3
DNA: TGTGCCAGCAGCCGCCTGCTGACACTTGGTGGTGACACAGATACGCAGTATTTT
CDR3: CASSRLLTLGGDTDTQYF

size: .
D: .
V: TRBV30
J: TRBJ2-3
DNA: TGTGCCTGGAGCAGGGTCACAGATACGCAGTATTTT
CDR3: CAWSRVTDTQYF

size: many
D: TRBD1
V: TRBV7-8
J: TRBJ2-3
DNA: TGTGCCAGCAGCTTGGACAGGGAGGATACGCAGTATTTT
CDR3: CASSLDREDTQYF

size: .
D: TRBD2
V: TRBV7-3
J: TRBJ2-2
DNA: TGTGCCAGCAGCCCGGGGGGGGCTGGGAACGGGGAGCTGTTTTTT
CDR3: CASSPGGAGNGELFF